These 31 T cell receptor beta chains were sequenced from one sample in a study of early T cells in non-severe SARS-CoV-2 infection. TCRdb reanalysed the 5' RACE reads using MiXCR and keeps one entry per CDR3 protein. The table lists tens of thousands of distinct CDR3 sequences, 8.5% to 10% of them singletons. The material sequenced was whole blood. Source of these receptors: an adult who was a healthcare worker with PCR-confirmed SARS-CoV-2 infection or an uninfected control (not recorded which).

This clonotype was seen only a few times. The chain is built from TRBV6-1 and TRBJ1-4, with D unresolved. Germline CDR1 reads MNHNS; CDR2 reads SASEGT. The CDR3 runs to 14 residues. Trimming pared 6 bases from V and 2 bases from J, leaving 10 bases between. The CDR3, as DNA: TGTGCCAGCAGGGAGGGCGGCACTAATGAAAAACTGTTTTTT. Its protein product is CASREGGTNEKLFF.

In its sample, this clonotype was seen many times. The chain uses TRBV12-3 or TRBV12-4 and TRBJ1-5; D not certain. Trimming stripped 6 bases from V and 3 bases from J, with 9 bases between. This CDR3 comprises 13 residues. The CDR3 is CASSRHHNQPQHF. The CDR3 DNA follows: TGTGCCAGCAGCAGACACCACAATCAGCCCCAGCATTTT.

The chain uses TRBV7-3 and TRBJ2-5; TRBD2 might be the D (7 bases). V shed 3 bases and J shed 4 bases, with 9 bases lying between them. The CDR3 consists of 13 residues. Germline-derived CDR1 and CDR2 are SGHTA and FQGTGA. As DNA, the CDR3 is TGTGCCAGCAGCTTTGGGGGGGCAGAGACCCAGTACTTC. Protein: CASSFGGAETQYF.

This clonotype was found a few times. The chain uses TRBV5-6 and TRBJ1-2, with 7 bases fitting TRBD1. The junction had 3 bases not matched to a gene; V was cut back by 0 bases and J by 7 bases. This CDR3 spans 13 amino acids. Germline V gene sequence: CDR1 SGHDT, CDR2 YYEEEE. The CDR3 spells CASSLDRGVGYTF. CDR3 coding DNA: TGTGCCAGCAGCTTGGACAGGGGAGTTGGCTACACCTTC.

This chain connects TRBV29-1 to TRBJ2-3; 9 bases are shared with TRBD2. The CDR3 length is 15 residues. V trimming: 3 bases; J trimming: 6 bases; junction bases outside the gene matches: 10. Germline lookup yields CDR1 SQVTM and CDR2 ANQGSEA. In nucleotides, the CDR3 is TGCAGCGTTGATGTCGCGGGGGGGGCTCTGGATACGCAGTATTTT. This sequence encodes CSVDVAGGALDTQYF.

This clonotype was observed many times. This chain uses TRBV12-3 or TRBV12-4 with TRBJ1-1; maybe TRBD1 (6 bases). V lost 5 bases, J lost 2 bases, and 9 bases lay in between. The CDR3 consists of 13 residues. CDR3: CASSRTENTEAFF. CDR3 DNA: TGTGCCAGCAGTCGGACAGAAAACACTGAAGCTTTCTTT.

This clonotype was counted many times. CDR3 nucleotides: TGCAGTGCCGAAGCCCGGGATAAACCCTACGAGCAGTACTTC. Its translation: CSAEARDKPYEQYF. This chain joins TRBV20-1 and TRBJ2-7; possibly TRBD2 for D (5 bases). This CDR3 spans 14 amino acids. Trimming took off 6 bases at V and 2 bases at J, with 17 bases between the two ends. Germline values: CDR1 DFQATT, CDR2 SNEGSKA (reference sequence).

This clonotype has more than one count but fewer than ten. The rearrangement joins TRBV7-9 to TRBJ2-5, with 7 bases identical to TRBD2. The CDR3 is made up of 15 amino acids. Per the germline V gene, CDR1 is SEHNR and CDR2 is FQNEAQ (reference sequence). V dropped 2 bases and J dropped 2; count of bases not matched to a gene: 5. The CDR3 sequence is CASSLLLGRQETQYF. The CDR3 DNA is TGTGCCAGCAGCTTACTCCTCGGGAGGCAAGAGACCCAGTACTTC.

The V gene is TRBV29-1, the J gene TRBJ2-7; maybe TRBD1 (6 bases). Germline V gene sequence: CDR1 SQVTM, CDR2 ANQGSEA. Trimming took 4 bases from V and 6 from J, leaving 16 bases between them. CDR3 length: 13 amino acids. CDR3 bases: TGCAGCGTTGTTTACGGTACAGGGATCGAGCAGTACTTC. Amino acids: CSVVYGTGIEQYF.

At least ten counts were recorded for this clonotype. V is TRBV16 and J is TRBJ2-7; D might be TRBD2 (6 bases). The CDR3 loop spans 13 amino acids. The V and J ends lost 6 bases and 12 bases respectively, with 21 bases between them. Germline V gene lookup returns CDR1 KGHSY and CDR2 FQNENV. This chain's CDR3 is CASSGRDWQEWYF. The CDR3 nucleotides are TGTGCCAGCAGTGGCCGGGACTGGCAAGAGTGGTACTTC.

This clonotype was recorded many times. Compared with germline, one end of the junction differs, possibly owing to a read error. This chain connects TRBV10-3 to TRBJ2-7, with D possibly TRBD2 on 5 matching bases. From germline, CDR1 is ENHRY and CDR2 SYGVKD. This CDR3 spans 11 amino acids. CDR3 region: CAISEYGDPNF. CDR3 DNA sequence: TGTGCCATCAGTGAGTACGGGGATCCCAACTTC.

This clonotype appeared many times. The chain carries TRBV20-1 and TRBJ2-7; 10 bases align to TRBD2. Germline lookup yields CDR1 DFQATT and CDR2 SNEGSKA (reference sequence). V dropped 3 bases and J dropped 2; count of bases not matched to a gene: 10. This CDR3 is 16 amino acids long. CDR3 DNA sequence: TGCAGTGCTAGCTCACTGAGCGGGGGGGAACCCTACGAGCAGTACTTC. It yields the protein CSASSLSGGEPYEQYF.

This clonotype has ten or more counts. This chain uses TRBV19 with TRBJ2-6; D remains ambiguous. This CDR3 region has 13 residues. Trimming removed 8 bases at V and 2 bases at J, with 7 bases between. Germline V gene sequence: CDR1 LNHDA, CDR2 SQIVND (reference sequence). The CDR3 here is CASRSTGANVLTF. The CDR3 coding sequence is TGTGCCAGTCGGAGTACTGGGGCCAACGTCCTGACTTTC.

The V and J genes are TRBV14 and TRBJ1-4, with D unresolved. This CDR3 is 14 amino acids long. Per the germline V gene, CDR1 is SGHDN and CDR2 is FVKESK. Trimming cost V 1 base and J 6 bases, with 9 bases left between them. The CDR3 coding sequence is TGTGCCAGCAGCCAAGTTAGAAATGATGAAAAACTGTTTTTT. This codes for CASSQVRNDEKLFF.

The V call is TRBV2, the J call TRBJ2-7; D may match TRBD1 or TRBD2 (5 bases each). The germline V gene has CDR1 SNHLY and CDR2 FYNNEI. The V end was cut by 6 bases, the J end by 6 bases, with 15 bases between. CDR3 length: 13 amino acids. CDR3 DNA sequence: TGTGCCAGCAGCCTCCCCCCAGGGACCGAGCAGTACTTC. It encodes CASSLPPGTEQYF.

CDR3 protein: CSASSGGLAFYEQYF. As DNA, the CDR3 is TGCAGTGCTAGCTCAGGGGGACTGGCGTTCTACGAGCAGTACTTC. The chain links TRBV20-1 to TRBJ2-7, with D tentatively TRBD1 (7 bases). The V gene's germline CDR1 is DFQATT and CDR2 SNEGSKA (reference sequence). This CDR3 has 15 residues. The V gene lost 3 bases and the J gene lost 3 bases, with 18 bases spanning the gap.

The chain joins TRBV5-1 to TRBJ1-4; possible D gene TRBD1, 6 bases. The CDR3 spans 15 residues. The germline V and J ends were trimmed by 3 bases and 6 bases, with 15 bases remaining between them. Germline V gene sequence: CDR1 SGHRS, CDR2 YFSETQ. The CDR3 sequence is CASSWDPGADEKLFF. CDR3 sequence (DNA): TGCGCCAGCAGCTGGGACCCAGGGGCTGATGAAAAACTGTTTTTT. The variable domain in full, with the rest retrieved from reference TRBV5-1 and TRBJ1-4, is KAGVTQTPRYLIKTRGQQVTLSCSPISGHRSVSWYQQTPGQGLQFLFEYFSETQRNKGNFPGRFSGRQFSNSRSEMNVSTLELGDSALYLCASSWDPGADEKLFFGSGTQLSVL.

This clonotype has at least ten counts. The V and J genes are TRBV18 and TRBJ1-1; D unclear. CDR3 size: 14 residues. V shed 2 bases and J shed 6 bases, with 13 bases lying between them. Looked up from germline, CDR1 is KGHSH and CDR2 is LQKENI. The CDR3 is CASSPMGKRAEAFF. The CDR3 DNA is TGTGCCAGCTCACCAATGGGTAAACGGGCTGAAGCTTTCTTT.

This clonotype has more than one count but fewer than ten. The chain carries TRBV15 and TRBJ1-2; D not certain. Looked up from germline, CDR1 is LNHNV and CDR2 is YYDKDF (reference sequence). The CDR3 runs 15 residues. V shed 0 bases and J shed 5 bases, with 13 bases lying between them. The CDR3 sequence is CATSRDLSGDYGYTF. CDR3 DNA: TGTGCCACCAGCAGAGATCTCTCTGGGGATTATGGCTACACCTTC.

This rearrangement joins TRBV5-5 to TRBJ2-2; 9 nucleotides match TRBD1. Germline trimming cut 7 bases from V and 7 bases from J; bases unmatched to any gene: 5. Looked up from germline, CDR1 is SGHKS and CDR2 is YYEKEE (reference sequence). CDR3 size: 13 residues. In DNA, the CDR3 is TGTGCCAGCGGACAGGGGTTTGGCGGGGAGCTGTTTTTT. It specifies CASGQGFGGELFF.

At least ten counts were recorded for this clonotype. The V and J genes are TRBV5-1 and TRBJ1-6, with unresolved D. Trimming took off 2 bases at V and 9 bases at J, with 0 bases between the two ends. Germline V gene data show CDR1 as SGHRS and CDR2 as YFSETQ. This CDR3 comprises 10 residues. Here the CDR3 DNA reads TGCGCCAGCAGCTTTTCACCCCTCCACTTT. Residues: CASSFSPLHF.

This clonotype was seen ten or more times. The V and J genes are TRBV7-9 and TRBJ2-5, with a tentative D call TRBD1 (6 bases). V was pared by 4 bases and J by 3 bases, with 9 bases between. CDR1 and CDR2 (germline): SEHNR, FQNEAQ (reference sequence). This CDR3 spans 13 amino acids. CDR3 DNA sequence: TGTGCCAGCAGCTATGCAGGGGAAGAGACCCAGTACTTC. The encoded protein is CASSYAGEETQYF. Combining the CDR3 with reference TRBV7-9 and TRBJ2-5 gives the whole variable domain DTGVSQNPRHKITKRGQNVTFRCDPISEHNRLYWYRQTLGQGPEFLTYFQNEAQLEKSRLLSDRFSAERPKGSFSTLEIQRTEQGDSAMYLCASSYAGEETQYFGPGTRLLVL.

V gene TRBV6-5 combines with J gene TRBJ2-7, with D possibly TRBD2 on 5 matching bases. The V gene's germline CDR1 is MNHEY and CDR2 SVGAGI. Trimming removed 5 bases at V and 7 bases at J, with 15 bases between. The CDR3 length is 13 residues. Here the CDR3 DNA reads TGTGCCAGCAGTGGTAGATTCGGGGAGGAGCAGTACTTC. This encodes CASSGRFGEEQYF.

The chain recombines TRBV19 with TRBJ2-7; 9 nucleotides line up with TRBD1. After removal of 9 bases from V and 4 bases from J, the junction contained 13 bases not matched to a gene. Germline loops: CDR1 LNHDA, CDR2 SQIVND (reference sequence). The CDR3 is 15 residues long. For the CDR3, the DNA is TGTGCCAGCGGCGAAACAGGGGGCAGATTGTACGAGCAGTACTTC. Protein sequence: CASGETGGRLYEQYF. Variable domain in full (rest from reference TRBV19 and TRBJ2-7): DGGITQSPKYLFRKEGQNVTLSCEQNLNHDAMYWYRQDPGQGLRLIYYSQIVNDFQKGDIAEGYSVSREKKESFPLTVTSAQKNPTAFYLCASGETGGRLYEQYFGPGTRLTVT.

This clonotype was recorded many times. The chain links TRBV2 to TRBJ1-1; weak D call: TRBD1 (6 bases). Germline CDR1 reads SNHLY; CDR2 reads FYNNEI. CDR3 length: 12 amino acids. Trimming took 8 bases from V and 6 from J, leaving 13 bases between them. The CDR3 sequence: CASHGGGAEAFF. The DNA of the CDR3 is TGTGCCAGCCATGGCGGGGGCGCTGAAGCTTTCTTT.

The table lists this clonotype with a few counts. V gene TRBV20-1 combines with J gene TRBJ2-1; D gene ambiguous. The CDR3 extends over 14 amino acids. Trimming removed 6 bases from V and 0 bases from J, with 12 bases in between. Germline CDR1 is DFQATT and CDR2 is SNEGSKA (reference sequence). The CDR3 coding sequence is TGCAGTGCCCCCCCCCCAGCCTCCTACAATGAGCAGTTCTTC. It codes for CSAPPPASYNEQFF.

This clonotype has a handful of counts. Here the CDR3 reads CASSPLGGYEQYF. The CDR3 nucleotides read TGCGCCAGCAGCCCCCTGGGAGGTTACGAGCAGTACTTC. This sequence joins TRBV4-1 and TRBJ2-7; weak D call: TRBD2 (6 bases). Germline CDR1 is MGHRA and CDR2 is YSYEKL. Trimming shortened V by 4 bases and J by 4 bases, and 11 bases separated the two germline ends. CDR3 length equals 13 residues.

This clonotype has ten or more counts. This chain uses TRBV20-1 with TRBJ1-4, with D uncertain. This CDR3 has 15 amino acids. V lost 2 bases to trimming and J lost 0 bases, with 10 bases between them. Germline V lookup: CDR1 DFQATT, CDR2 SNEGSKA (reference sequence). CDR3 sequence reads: CSARPPSATNEKLFF. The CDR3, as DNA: TGCAGTGCTAGACCCCCGAGCGCAACTAATGAAAAACTGTTTTTT.

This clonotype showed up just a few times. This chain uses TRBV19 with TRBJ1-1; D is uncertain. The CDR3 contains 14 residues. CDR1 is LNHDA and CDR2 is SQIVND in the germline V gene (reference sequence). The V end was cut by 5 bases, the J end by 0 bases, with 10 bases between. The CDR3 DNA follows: TGTGCCAGTAGTCCTTGGATCCTGAACACTGAAGCTTTCTTT. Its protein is CASSPWILNTEAFF.

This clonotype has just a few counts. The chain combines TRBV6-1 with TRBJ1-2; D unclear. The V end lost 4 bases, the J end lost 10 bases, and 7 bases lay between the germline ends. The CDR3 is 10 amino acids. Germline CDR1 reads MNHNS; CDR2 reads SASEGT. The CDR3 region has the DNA TGTGCCAGCAGTGTGGGAGTCTACACCTTC. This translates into CASSVGVYTF.

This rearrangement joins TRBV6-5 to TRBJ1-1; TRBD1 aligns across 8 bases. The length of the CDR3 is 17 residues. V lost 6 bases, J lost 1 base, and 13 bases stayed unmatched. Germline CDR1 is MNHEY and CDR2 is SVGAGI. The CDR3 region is CASRPTGVVYRNTEAFF. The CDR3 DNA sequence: TGTGCCAGCAGACCGACAGGGGTCGTCTACCGGAACACTGAAGCTTTCTTT.